The clone carrying this T cell receptor (beta chain) was recorded only once. This entry comes from a study of blood T cell repertoires in COVID-19. Turning to the study itself: Both acute and convalescent COVID-19 samples were obtained from the United States, Italy and Spain. In each case, the material was cDNA or gDNA derived from T cells, B-cell-depleted T cells, or PBMCs.

In the authors' workflow: How many nucleated cells were present was estimated from reference gene primer amplification. Assay: immunoSEQ multiplex PCR; the TCRdb copy retains only in-frame clones and omits some. V and J calls and clone size follow that table, whereas D and trimming were derived from the DNA. Among approximately 37,000 clones, approximately 89% were seen once, and the ten largest hold less than 10%. This CDR3 comprises 15 residues. The germline CDR1 and CDR2 sequences are SGHNT and YYREEE (reference sequence). Trimming shortened V by 0 bases and J by 6 bases, and 12 bases separated the two germline ends.

This clonotype was sampled from a human donor in a cohort sampled during active COVID-19. The rearrangement joins TRBV5-4 to TRBJ2-2; D might be TRBD2 (6 bases). Sequenced sample: peripheral blood. CDR3 bases: TGTGCCAGCAGCTTGGGGAGGGGAACCGCCGGGGAGCTGTTTTTT. Amino acids: CASSLGRGTAGELFF.